This is a list of T cell receptor beta chains from one sample in a study of T cells in Graves' hyperthyroidism and ophthalmopathy. TCRdb passed the multiplex PCR reads through MiXCR, listing each CDR3 protein once. This table holds approximately 360,000 distinct CDR3 sequences, 15% to 17% found once. Sample: blood. The source is a woman aged 18-29 years with Graves' hyperthyroidism that later progressed to Graves' ophthalmopathy. Each CDR3 is given with its conserved first and last residue. Each record gives: V gene, clone size, D gene, J gene, CDR3 protein, CDR3 DNA. A D gene is named only where the DNA matches it firmly. Clone size, where shown, is once, few, many, or a class for clones that have expanded.

>TRBV5-5|NA|NA|TRBJ2-2
CASSATIGGNTGELFF
TGTGCCAGCAGCGCCACAATCGGGGGGAACACCGGGGAGCTGTTTTTT
>TRBV5-1|many|NA|TRBJ1-1
CASSLYSTANTEAFF
TGCGCCAGCAGCTTATACTCGACAGCCAACACTGAAGCTTTCTTT
>TRBV2|few|NA|TRBJ2-2
CASRSPRGPGGELFF
TGTGCCAGCAGGTCCCCTCGCGGGCCTGGCGGGGAGCTGTTTTTT
>TRBV5-1|NA|NA|TRBJ2-4
CASRLSPGADIQYF
TGCGCCAGCAGACTCAGTCCGGGGGCCGACATTCAGTACTTC
>TRBV28|many|NA|TRBJ1-2
CASSFGDRVYGYTF
TGTGCCAGCAGCTTCGGTGACAGAGTCTATGGCTACACCTTC
>TRBV20-1|NA|TRBD1|TRBJ2-4
CSAREGQSAGNIQYF
TGCAGTGCTAGAGAGGGACAGTCAGCCGGGAACATTCAGTACTTC
>TRBV5-5|few|TRBD1|TRBJ1-3
CASSLTGDHSGNTIYF
TGTGCCAGCAGCTTAACAGGGGACCACTCTGGAAACACCATATATTTT
>TRBV11-1|few|TRBD2|TRBJ2-1
CASSDDSGRSYNEQFF
TGTGCCAGCAGCGACGACAGCGGGAGGAGTTACAATGAGCAGTTCTTC
>TRBV30|few|NA|TRBJ2-3
CAWNPGWATDTQYF
TGTGCCTGGAACCCAGGGTGGGCCACAGATACGCAGTATTTT
>TRBV7-9|NA|TRBD2|TRBJ2-1
CASKPVRAGDNEQFF
TGTGCCAGCAAACCGGTGAGAGCGGGAGATAATGAGCAGTTCTTC
>TRBV6-1|many|TRBD2|TRBJ2-7
CASSDPGLAGGEQYF
TGTGCCAGCAGTGACCCGGGACTAGCGGGAGGTGAGCAGTACTTC
>TRBV11-2|many|NA|TRBJ1-1
CASSLRGYEAFF
TGTGCCAGCAGCTTAAGGGGATATGAAGCTTTCTTT
>TRBV4-1|many|NA|TRBJ2-5
CASSQGGGAGETQYF
TGCGCCAGCAGCCAAGGGGGCGGGGCCGGAGAGACCCAGTACTTC
>TRBV20-1|NA|NA|TRBJ2-3
CSATRRDGRTDTQYF
TGCAGTGCTACCCGCCGGGACGGGCGCACAGATACGCAGTATTTT
>TRBV29-1|NA|NA|TRBJ1-3
CSVVEGTIYF
TGCAGCGTTGTTGAGGGGACCATATATTTT
>TRBV10-3|few|TRBD1|TRBJ2-7
CAISGSSGQGKEYEQYF
TGTGCCATCAGTGGTTCATCGGGACAGGGGAAGGAGTACGAGCAGTACTTC
>TRBV7-9|NA|NA|TRBJ2-1
CASSFVLPSYNEQFF
TGTGCCAGCAGCTTCGTCCTACCCTCCTACAATGAGCAGTTCTTC
>TRBV20-1|NA|NA|TRBJ2-2
CSARGGAGGELFF
TGCAGTGCTAGAGGTGGGGCTGGCGGGGAGCTGTTTTTT
>TRBV5-1|few|NA|TRBJ2-7
CASSFHKTGLSSYEQYF
TGCGCCAGCAGCTTCCACAAAACAGGCCTCAGCTCCTACGAGCAGTACTTC
>TRBV5-1|few|NA|TRBJ2-7
CASSLEVASAYEQYF
TGCGCCAGCAGCTTGGAGGTAGCGTCGGCCTACGAGCAGTACTTC
>TRBV13|NA|TRBD1|TRBJ2-7
CASSVEGQGLVDEQYF
TGTGCCAGCAGCGTTGAGGGACAGGGCCTTGTAGACGAGCAGTACTTC
>TRBV27|NA|NA|TRBJ2-3
CASGTGSAGSTDTQYF
TGTGCCAGCGGTACAGGTTCGGCGGGGAGCACAGATACGCAGTATTTT
>TRBV7-2|many|NA|TRBJ2-2
CASSLAFRNPGELFF
TGTGCCAGCAGCCTTGCGTTTCGGAACCCCGGGGAGCTGTTTTTT
>TRBV2|many|TRBD2|TRBJ2-7
CASSKLGLVAHEQYF
TGTGCCAGCAGTAAGCTTGGACTAGTGGCCCACGAGCAGTACTTC
>TRBV27|NA|NA|TRBJ2-1
CASSSYPTYNEQFF
TGTGCCAGCAGTTCCTACCCTACCTACAATGAGCAGTTCTTC
>TRBV29-1|few|NA|TRBJ2-7
CSVVGRSYEQYF
TGCAGCGTTGTTGGGCGATCCTACGAGCAGTACTTC
>TRBV3-1|many|NA|TRBJ1-3
CASSQDRWQGRWSGNTIYF
TGTGCCAGCAGCCAAGATCGGTGGCAGGGCCGATGGTCTGGAAACACCATATATTTT
>TRBV6-2/TRBV6-3|many|TRBD2|TRBJ2-5
CASSYSGRVGETQYF
TGTGCCAGCAGTTACTCAGGGAGGGTGGGAGAGACCCAGTACTTC
>TRBV20-1|NA|NA|TRBJ2-7
CSARDLHEQYF
TGCAGTGCTAGAGACCTCCACGAGCAGTACTTC
>TRBV28|few|TRBD1|TRBJ1-5
CAGADRVIFGNQPQHF
TGTGCCGGCGCGGACAGGGTGATATTCGGCAATCAGCCCCAGCATTTT
>TRBV6-1|NA|NA|TRBJ2-1
CASSSTTSYNEQFF
TGTGCCAGCAGTTCCACGACTAGCTACAATGAGCAGTTCTTC
>TRBV18|few|TRBD2|TRBJ2-3
CASSRTGLAGVSADTQYF
TGTGCCAGCTCCCGAACGGGACTAGCGGGAGTCTCGGCAGATACGCAGTATTTT
>TRBV7-2|NA|NA|TRBJ2-5
CASSPQGGQGQETQYF
TGTGCCAGCAGCCCACAGGGGGGGCAGGGCCAAGAGACCCAGTACTTC
>TRBV12-3/TRBV12-4|many|TRBD1|TRBJ2-1
CASSFRTGENNEQFF
TGTGCCAGCAGTTTTCGGACAGGGGAGAACAATGAGCAGTTCTTC
>TRBV6-1|NA|NA|TRBJ2-7
CASLRSTLRYEQYF
TGTGCCAGCTTGCGCAGCACCCTTCGGTACGAGCAGTACTTC
>TRBV2|few|TRBD1|TRBJ1-3
CASSGTGDPYF
TGTGCCAGCAGTGGGACAGGGGATCCATATTTT
>TRBV7-9|many|TRBD1|TRBJ2-1
CASSLGQGEYNEQFF
TGTGCCAGCAGTCTCGGACAGGGGGAGTACAATGAGCAGTTCTTC
>TRBV28|many|TRBD1|TRBJ1-2
CASSQTPGGGYTF
TGTGCCAGCAGTCAAACCCCAGGGGGCGGCTACACCTTC
>TRBV15|NA|TRBD2|TRBJ2-1
CATTSTSGRVRQFF
TGTGCCACCACCTCTACTAGCGGGAGGGTTAGGCAGTTCTTC
>TRBV6-1|NA|TRBD2|TRBJ2-6
CATRAGGTSSNVLTF
TGTGCCACCCGGGCGGGGGGGACTAGCAGCAACGTCCTGACTTTC
>TRBV6-5|many|NA|TRBJ2-2
CASSYSMGRGANTGELFF
TGTGCCAGCAGTTACTCGATGGGTAGAGGTGCGAACACCGGGGAGCTGTTTTTT
>TRBV4-1|NA|NA|TRBJ2-7
CASSQQSGAGEQYF
TGCGCCAGCAGCCAACAATCGGGAGCAGGGGAGCAGTACTTC
>TRBV28|NA|NA|TRBJ1-1
CASSLSSLEAFF
TGTGCCAGCAGTTTATCCAGCCTTGAAGCTTTCTTT
>TRBV20-1|many|NA|TRBJ2-7
CSATPPRDRYEQYF
TGCAGTGCTACCCCTCCGCGGGACCGCTACGAGCAGTACTTC
>TRBV28|many|NA|TRBJ1-5
CASNSGGRRDQPQHF
TGTGCCAGCAATTCTGGCGGGCGCAGGGATCAGCCCCAGCATTTT
>TRBV7-2|NA|NA|TRBJ2-1
CASSLNPGPSSEFF
TGTGCCAGCAGTCTGAACCCCGGGCCCTCCTCGGAGTTCTTC
>TRBV6-6|NA|NA|TRBJ2-5
CASSYSRREETQYF
TGTGCCAGCAGTTACTCCAGACGAGAGGAGACCCAGTACTTC
>TRBV12-5|few|NA|TRBJ1-1
CASGLTGPIRTEAFF
TGTGCTAGTGGTCTTACAGGCCCCATACGGACTGAAGCTTTCTTT
>TRBV27|many|NA|TRBJ1-1
CASSLQPMNTEAFF
TGTGCCAGCAGTTTACAACCGATGAACACTGAAGCTTTCTTT
>TRBV28|NA|TRBD1|TRBJ1-5
CASSDGQGRQPQHF
TGTGCCAGCAGTGACGGACAGGGTCGACAGCCCCAGCATTTT
>TRBV30|NA|NA|TRBJ1-5
CAWSGGAGQPQHF
TGTGCCTGGAGTGGGGGGGCGGGTCAGCCCCAGCATTTT
>TRBV28|NA|TRBD2|TRBJ2-5
CASYSGRAVGTQYF
TGTGCCAGTTATAGCGGGAGGGCCGTTGGGACCCAGTACTTC
>TRBV11-2|many|TRBD1|TRBJ1-2
CASSLAPDRADNYGYTF
TGTGCCAGCAGCTTAGCTCCGGACAGGGCGGATAACTATGGCTACACCTTC
>TRBV6-1|few|TRBD1|TRBJ1-5
CASRVRTGHNQPQHF
TGTGCCAGCAGGGTTCGGACAGGCCATAATCAGCCCCAGCATTTT
>TRBV29-1|NA|TRBD1|TRBJ1-3
CSVEDRERVGTGPPGNTIYF
TGCAGCGTTGAAGACCGGGAGCGGGTCGGGACAGGCCCTCCTGGAAACACCATATATTTT
>TRBV4-1|few|NA|TRBJ1-1
CASSQVIGNTEAFF
TGCGCCAGCAGCCAAGTCATCGGGAACACTGAAGCTTTCTTT
>TRBV19|many|NA|TRBJ2-1
CASSMQGSYNEQFF
TGTGCCAGTAGTATGCAGGGTTCCTACAATGAGCAGTTCTTC